This T cell receptor (beta chain) was observed in a study of metastatic and nonmetastatic thyroid tumors. On the study more broadly: For malignant and benign thyroid patients, tumor or nodule tissue and blood were the sources whose repertoires were compared.

TCRdb re-clonotyped the PCR reads via MiXCR. The top ten hold 5.5% to 6.5% of the sample, which has tens of thousands of clones, 24% seen once. Thyroid surgery took place with no prior treatment in any patient. On this clone itself: Mismatch with germline at one junction end may stem from a read error. Within the sample, other DNA sequences also encode this same CDR3.

This CDR3 has 14 amino acids. Germline lookup yields CDR1 DFQATT and CDR2 SNEGSKA (reference sequence). The receptor comes from a female donor with papillary thyroid cancer or a benign thyroid nodule (not recorded which). Some clones in this sample may be carry-over from other donors' samples. This chain uses TRBV20-1 with TRBJ2-7, with 7 positions matching TRBD2. Source material: tumor tissue. DNA for the CDR3: TGTAGTGCTCTAGCGGTAGAGGGGTCCTACGAGCAGTACTTC. Amino acid sequence: CSALAVEGSYEQYF.